The rows below give T cell receptor beta chains drawn from one sample of a study of shared T cell receptors in the human thymus. Repertoires were generated with immunoSEQ multiplex PCR, while TCRdb's copy carries only in-frame clones and drops some. The table shows approximately 660,000 clones, with approximately 87% occurring only once. The sample was also linked to a second study, of human thymus T cells.

The sequencing sample was made of thymocytes. These TCRs come from a boy under two years old with a congenital heart defect. Both conserved end residues are part of each CDR3. D genes are given only for firm matches. Clone sizes are given selectively: once, few, many, or a class where the clone is expanded.

>TRBJ2-1|TRBV4-1|-|TRBD1
CASSQRQGASYNEQFF
TGCGCCAGCAGCCAGAGACAGGGGGCTTCCTACAATGAGCAGTTCTTC
>TRBJ1-2|TRBV30|-|TRBD1
CAWSPHRDRGLYGYTF
TGTGCCTGGAGTCCCCACCGGGACAGGGGCCTCTATGGCTACACCTTC
>TRBJ2-1|TRBV28|once|-
CASSLGGGNEQFF
TGTGCCAGCAGTTTAGGGGGCGGGAATGAGCAGTTCTTC
>TRBJ2-5|TRBV29-1|-|TRBD2
CSVRLAGEETQYF
TGCAGCGTACGACTAGCGGGAGAAGAGACCCAGTACTTC
>TRBJ2-1|TRBV18|-|-
CASSTQVSGPSSYNEQFF
TGTGCCAGCTCTACACAGGTTAGCGGCCCGAGCTCCTACAATGAGCAGTTCTTC
>TRBJ2-2|TRBV11-2|-|TRBD2
CASSFKRGLAGAAAGELFF
TGTGCCAGCAGCTTTAAGAGGGGACTAGCGGGAGCAGCCGCCGGGGAGCTGTTTTTT
>TRBJ1-2|TRBV5-6|few|TRBD1
CASSLCGMQGGFYGYTF
TGTGCCAGCAGCTTGTGCGGGATGCAGGGGGGATTCTATGGCTACACCTTC
>TRBJ2-5|TRBV4-2|-|TRBD1
CASSQEGQRQETQYF
TGTGCCAGCAGCCAAGAGGGACAGCGTCAAGAGACCCAGTACTTC
>TRBJ2-7|TRBV4-3|-|-
CASSQDFPPSSYEQYF
TGCGCCAGCAGCCAAGACTTCCCACCGAGCTCCTACGAGCAGTACTTC
>TRBJ2-5|TRBV15|-|TRBD1
CATSRGVPRQGVRQETQYF
TGTGCCACCAGCAGAGGAGTCCCTCGACAGGGTGTGCGGCAAGAGACCCAGTACTTC
>TRBJ2-7|TRBV6-1|-|TRBD2
CASSEGVSGLSYEQYF
TGTGCCAGCAGTGAAGGGGTTAGCGGGCTTTCCTACGAGCAGTACTTC
>TRBJ2-7|TRBV10-3|-|-
CASQGTAYEQYF
TGTGCCAGCCAAGGGACTGCCTACGAGCAGTACTTC
>TRBJ2-3|TRBV11-2|-|TRBD2
CASSLWVASGQIYDTQYF
TGTGCCAGCAGCCTATGGGTGGCTAGCGGGCAGATTTACGATACGCAGTATTTT
>TRBJ2-3|TRBV28|-|TRBD2
CASSLGLAGDRVDTQYF
TGTGCCAGCAGTTTGGGGCTAGCGGGAGATAGAGTAGATACGCAGTATTTT
>TRBJ2-1|TRBV21-1|-|-
CASSLPGQGYRCGSYNEQFF
-
>TRBJ1-2|TRBV5-8|-|TRBD1
CASSSDRGSDGYTF
TGTGCCAGCAGCTCCGACAGGGGGTCAGATGGCTACACCTTC
>TRBJ2-3|TRBV10-1|-|TRBD2
CASSETSGRADTQYF
TGCGCCAGCAGTGAAACTAGCGGACGTGCAGATACGCAGTATTTT
>TRBJ2-1|TRBV28|-|-
CASSLVDRGQKYNEQFF
TGTGCCAGCAGTTTAGTTGATAGAGGGCAGAAGTACAATGAGCAGTTCTTC
>TRBJ1-2|TRBV5-4|-|-
CASSLPPGGRERDGYTF
TGTGCCAGCAGCTTGCCCCCGGGGGGCAGGGAGAGGGATGGCTACACCTTC